This is a list of T cell receptor beta chains from one sample in a study of shared clonotypes between healthy human individuals. The table came from immunoSEQ multiplex PCR; TCRdb's copy has only in-frame clones and leaves some out. The sample includes over 850,000 clones, about 84% of them seen just once. The sequencing sample was made of memory CD4+ T cells from PBMCs. The receptors were gathered from a man younger than 35 in good health. Some clones in this sample may be carry-over from other donors' samples. The CDR3 runs from the conserved cysteine through the conserved F or W. The order of the fields is clone size, D gene, V gene, J gene, CDR3 DNA, CDR3 protein. D genes are given only for firm matches. Expanded clones get a size class; other rows say once, few or many, or leave the size out.

>-|TRBD1|TRBV9|TRBJ2-7
TGTGCCAGCAGCGTAGGGGGACAGTTCTACGAGCAGTACTTC
CASSVGGQFYEQYF
>few|-|TRBV29-1|TRBJ1-2
TGCAGCACCACGGGCTACACCTTC
CSTTGYTF
>-|-|TRBV7-2|TRBJ1-1
TGTGCCAGCAGCTTACTCACGGCTACCGAAGCTTTCTTT
CASSLLTATEAFF
>-|-|TRBV6-5|TRBJ2-5
TGTGCCAGCAGTTACCAGGGGGAGACCCAGTACTTC
CASSYQGETQYF
>-|TRBD2|TRBV10-3|TRBJ2-7
TGTGCCATCAGTCCCGGGGGGTCGGGGGTCCGGCTGGAGCAGTACTTC
CAISPGGSGVRLEQYF
>-|TRBD1|TRBV5-1|TRBJ2-5
TGCGCCAGCAGCTTGATACAGGGGGGAGAGACCCAGTACTTC
CASSLIQGGETQYF
>-|-|TRBV11-3|TRBJ2-1
TGTGCCAGCAGCTCCACAGGTGTGGTAAGGGGCAATGAGCAGTTCTTC
CASSSTGVVRGNEQFF
>-|TRBD1|TRBV29-1|TRBJ2-2
TGCAGCGTTCCGGGACAGGGGGCGCCTGGCCCCGGGGAGCTGTTTTTT
CSVPGQGAPGPGELFF
>-|-|TRBV5-4|TRBJ2-2
TGTGCCAGCAGCTTTGCGGGGGCGGACACCGGGGAGCTGTTTTTT
CASSFAGADTGELFF
>-|-|TRBV7-7|TRBJ1-4
TGTGCCAGCAGTCCTCGGACCGACGCGAATGAAAAACTGTTTTTT
CASSPRTDANEKLFF
>many|-|TRBV6-1|TRBJ2-7
TGTGCCAGCCGCCTTATACAGGGTCCCTACGAGCAGTACTTC
CASRLIQGPYEQYF
>-|TRBD1|TRBV28|TRBJ2-5
TGTGCCAGCAGCACGGGACAGCGTTTGGGAGAGACCCAGTACTTC
CASSTGQRLGETQYF
>once|-|TRBV28|TRBJ1-2
TGTGCCAGCAGTTTATCATCTCAAGCTAACTATGGCTACACCTTC
CASSLSSQANYGYTF
>-|-|TRBV27|TRBJ2-5
TGTGCCAGCAGTTCGGGTGTGGTTTCTGGGGGGACCCAGTACTTC
CASSSGVVSGGTQYF
>-|-|TRBV30|TRBJ2-5
TGTGCCTGGAGCAAATGGGGGGGCCAACAAGAGACCCAGTACTTC
CAWSKWGGQQETQYF
>-|-|TRBV19|TRBJ2-6
TGTGCCAGTAGTAGGCCGGGAGCTGGGGCCAACGTCCTGACTTTC
CASSRPGAGANVLTF
>once|TRBD1|TRBV7-2|TRBJ2-5
TGTGCCAGCAGCTTCAGGGGGATAGAGACCCAGTACTTC
CASSFRGIETQYF
>few|-|TRBV5-1|TRBJ2-2
TGCGCCAGCAGTCCTATGGGAGGGGAGCTGTTTTTT
CASSPMGGELFF
>-|TRBD1|TRBV28|TRBJ2-2
TGTGCCAGCAGTTCTTGGGGACAGCTAAACACCGGGGAGCTGTTTTTT
CASSSWGQLNTGELFF
>-|-|TRBV5-4|TRBJ2-3
TGTGCCAGCAGTCCCCTTCAGGGGACAGATACGCAGTATTTT
CASSPLQGTDTQYF
>few|TRBD1|TRBV7-2|TRBJ1-5
TGTGCCGTACAGGGGATGAACAATCAGCCCCAGCATTTT
CAVQGMNNQPQHF
>-|-|TRBV10-3|TRBJ2-2
TGTGCCACGAGAGGCACGGGCGCGAACACCGGGGAGCTGTTTTTT
CATRGTGANTGELFF
>-|-|TRBV5-1|TRBJ2-3
TGCGCCAGCATGGAGGTTGGGACAGATACGCAGTATTTT
CASMEVGTDTQYF
>-|-|TRBV11-2|TRBJ1-2
TGTGCCAGCAGAGGCTACTCTGGGGACTATGGCTACACCTTC
CASRGYSGDYGYTF
>-|-|TRBV11-2|TRBJ2-7
TGTGCCAGCAGCTTAGGTCAGGGCTCTGTACACTACGAGCAGTACTTC
CASSLGQGSVHYEQYF
>-|-|TRBV5-1|TRBJ2-2
TGCGCCAGCAGCTGGGGGCCTCCCGGCACCGGGGAGCTGTTTTTT
CASSWGPPGTGELFF
>few|-|TRBV30|TRBJ1-2
TGTGCCTGGAGTATTTCGCCCGGCGACGGCTACACCTTC
CAWSISPGDGYTF
>-|-|TRBV6-1|TRBJ2-1
TGTGCCAGCAGTGCGGGACAATACAATGAGCAGTTCTTC
CASSAGQYNEQFF
>-|-|TRBV5-1|TRBJ1-3
TGCGCCAGCAGCTCTGGGGGGTCTGGAAACACCATATATTTT
CASSSGGSGNTIYF
>-|-|TRBV12-5|TRBJ2-3
TGTGCTAGTGCCGTAAGCGGGAGCACAGATACGCAGTATTTT
CASAVSGSTDTQYF
>-|-|TRBV15|TRBJ1-3
TGTGCCACCAGCATGGACACCGGAAACACCATATATTTT
CATSMDTGNTIYF
>-|-|TRBV18|TRBJ1-2
TGTGCCAGCTCACCGCCCATTGGGTTAGGTGGCTACACCTTC
CASSPPIGLGGYTF
>-|TRBD1|TRBV5-1|TRBJ1-1
TGTGCCAGCAGCTTCCGACTTACGACAGGGCTTGAAGCTTTCTTT
CASSFRLTTGLEAFF
>-|TRBD2|TRBV5-1|TRBJ2-5
TGCGCCAGCAGCTTAAAAGGACTAGCGGGAGTTACTAGAGAGACCCAGTACTTC
CASSLKGLAGVTRETQYF
>-|-|TRBV9|TRBJ1-5
TGTGCCAGCAGCGTGGAAGGGATGGGGACCCAGCATTTT
CASSVEGMGTQHF
>-|-|TRBV21-1|TRBJ2-7
TGTGCCAGCGGAGCAAAGATAGGGACTTCCAACGAGCAGTACTTC
CASGAKIGTSNEQYF
>-|-|TRBV5-1|TRBJ2-7
TGCGCCAGCTCTATCCGGGACGGGACCTACGAGCAGTACTTC
CASSIRDGTYEQYF
>-|TRBD1|TRBV9|TRBJ2-3
TGTGCCAGCAGCGAGGGGGTCGGGACAGCTAGCACAGATACGCAGTATTTT
CASSEGVGTASTDTQYF
>-|-|TRBV9|TRBJ2-6
TGTGCCAGCAGCGTAGCGTCCAGCTCTGGGGCCAACGTCCTGACTTTC
CASSVASSSGANVLTF
>-|TRBD1|TRBV11-2|TRBJ2-6
TGTGCCAGCAGCTTAACAGGGGCTGGGGCCAACGTCCTGACTTTC
CASSLTGAGANVLTF
>-|-|TRBV7-9|TRBJ1-5
TGTGCCAGCAGGGGGAGAAATCAGCCCCAGCATTTT
CASRGRNQPQHF
>-|-|TRBV6-1|TRBJ2-7
TGTGCCAGCAGTGCGCGGGACGGATACGAGCAGTACTTC
CASSARDGYEQYF
>-|TRBD1|TRBV11-2|TRBJ1-2
TGTGCCAGCAGCCTTTCACAGGGGGACTATGGCTACACCTTC
CASSLSQGDYGYTF
>-|TRBD1|TRBV2|TRBJ1-2
TGTGCCAGCAGGACCGGGACAGGGGACTATGGCTACACCTTC
CASRTGTGDYGYTF
>-|TRBD2|TRBV6-5|TRBJ2-3
TGTGCCAGCAGTTACGGTGGGACTAGTACAGATACGCAGTATTTT
CASSYGGTSTDTQYF
>once|-|TRBV6-1|TRBJ2-5
TGTGCCAGCAGTGGACCGCTTCAAGAGACCCAGTACTTC
CASSGPLQETQYF
>-|TRBD2|TRBV28|TRBJ2-1
TGTGCCAGCAGTCAAGATGTACTAGCGCCGTTCTTC
CASSQDVLAPFF
>-|-|TRBV4-1|TRBJ2-4
TGCGCCAGCAGCCTACCTTATGCCAAAAACATTCAGTACTTC
CASSLPYAKNIQYF
>-|-|TRBV19|TRBJ2-5
TGTGCCAGTAGTTGGGGGAGAGAGACCCAGTACTTC
CASSWGRETQYF
>-|TRBD2|TRBV6-1|TRBJ2-7
TGTGCCAGCAGTGAAGGATTAGCGGGAGATGGCCACGAGCAGTACTTC
CASSEGLAGDGHEQYF
>-|TRBD2|TRBV4-1|TRBJ2-1
TGCGCCAGCAGCCTCCTGGCGGGAGGGACGTTCGATGAGCAGTTCTTC
CASSLLAGGTFDEQFF
>-|-|TRBV2|TRBJ2-7
TGTGCCAGCAGTGTTGCCCGGACACAGGCCTACGAGCAGTACTTC
CASSVARTQAYEQYF
>-|-|TRBV28|TRBJ2-5
TGTGCCAGCAGTTGGGTCGTGGGGTGGCAAGAGACCCAGTACTTC
CASSWVVGWQETQYF